These 18 T cell receptor beta chains share one sample of origin, sequenced in a study of control samples from healthy donors and cancer patients. Produced via immunoSEQ multiplex PCR; TCRdb's table is partial and in-frame only. This table has tens of thousands of clones, nearly 90% appearing once. The material sequenced was PBMCs. Every receptor here comes from a man in his sixties with colorectal cancer.

The chain links TRBV5-4 to TRBJ2-2, with 9 positions matching TRBD2. Germline assignment: CDR1 SGHNT and CDR2 YYREEE (reference sequence). V lost 4 bases and J lost 6; bases outside the gene matches: 10. There are 16 residues in the CDR3. CDR3 protein: CASSGGLAGGPGELFF. The CDR3 coding sequence is TGTGCCAGCAGCGGGGGACTCGCGGGGGGGCCCGGGGAGCTGTTTTTT.

This clone has only one observation. This chain connects TRBV2 to TRBJ1-2, with TRBD1 matching over 10 bases. Germline trimming cut 6 bases from V and 4 bases from J; bases unmatched to any gene: 2. This CDR3 comprises 13 residues. Germline V gene sequence: CDR1 SNHLY, CDR2 FYNNEI. CDR3 amino acids: CASRTGGAYGYTF. The DNA of the CDR3 is TGTGCCAGCAGGACAGGGGGCGCCTATGGCTACACCTTC. The variable domain in full, with the rest retrieved from reference TRBV2 and TRBJ1-2, is EPEVTQTPSHQVTQMGQEVILRCVPISNHLYFYWYRQILGQKVEFLVSFYNNEISEKSEIFDDQFSVERPDGSNFTLKIRSTKLEDSAMYFCASRTGGAYGYTFGSGTRLTVV.

There are a few counts of this clone. The chain joins TRBV7-7 to TRBJ2-5; maybe TRBD1 (5 bases). Germline V gene lookup returns CDR1 SSHAT and CDR2 FNYEAQ (reference sequence). Trimming pared 5 bases from V and 0 bases from J, leaving 10 bases between. The CDR3 covers 14 residues. The CDR3 protein is CASSTSGYQETQYF. CDR3 DNA sequence: TGTGCCAGCAGCACCTCAGGGTACCAAGAGACCCAGTACTTC.

The rearrangement joins TRBV15 to TRBJ2-3; 7 nucleotides match TRBD1. Germline V CDR1 and CDR2: LNHNV, YYDKDF (reference sequence). The junction had 5 bases not matched to a gene; V was cut back by 1 base and J by 4 bases. The CDR3 runs 15 residues. CDR3 DNA: TGTGCCACCAGCAGAGGACAGGGAGAAGCAGATACGCAGTATTTT. Translating it yields CATSRGQGEADTQYF.

This clone has just a few counts. This chain uses TRBV6-5 with TRBJ2-7, with 7 bases that match TRBD1. The CDR3 totals 15 residues. Per germline, CDR1 MNHEY and CDR2 SVGAGI. V lost 4 bases to trimming and J lost 2 bases; unmatched junction nucleotides: 8. The CDR3: CASSSRQGVAYEQYF. The CDR3 DNA follows: TGTGCCAGCAGTTCACGACAGGGAGTGGCCTACGAGCAGTACTTC.

V usage is TRBV5-1 and J usage is TRBJ2-7; TRBD1 matches 7 bases. CDR3 size: 13 residues. Germline loops: CDR1 SGHRS, CDR2 YFSETQ. J gave up 4 bases and V 2 bases, and 3 bases lay outside the gene matches. CDR3 DNA: TGCGCCAGCAGCTTCAGCAGGGGGTACGAGCAGTACTTC. Its protein product is CASSFSRGYEQYF.

This clone showed up just once. The chain carries TRBV11-3 and TRBJ2-7; D remains unclear. V shed 2 bases and J shed 2 bases, with 7 bases lying between them. This CDR3 has 13 amino acids. In germline, CDR1 is SGHNT, CDR2 YENEEA. The CDR3 sequence: CASSLRFAYEQYF. CDR3 coding DNA: TGTGCCAGCAGCTTAAGGTTCGCCTACGAGCAGTACTTC.

The V gene is TRBV30, the J gene TRBJ2-7; 9 positions match TRBD1. The CDR3 length is 13 residues. Germline-derived CDR1 and CDR2 are GTSNPN and SVGIG (reference sequence). Trimming removed 3 bases from V and 4 bases from J; junction bases left unmatched: 4. The CDR3 nucleotides read TGTGCCTGGAGCGGGACAGGGTGGTACGAGCAGTACTTC. Its translation is CAWSGTGWYEQYF.

The V call is TRBV3-1 (or the pseudogene TRBV3-2), the J call TRBJ2-3, with 7 nucleotides matching TRBD2. The CDR3 runs 14 residues. The V gene end was trimmed by 6 bases and the J gene end by 0 bases; junction bases not matched to a gene: 3. Germline-derived CDR1 and CDR2 are LGHDT and YNNKEL (reference sequence). CDR3 region: CASSPSGSTDTQYF. CDR3 nucleotides: TGTGCCAGCAGTCCTAGCGGAAGCACAGATACGCAGTATTTT.

The V and J genes are TRBV12-5 and TRBJ1-1; D remains ambiguous. The length of the CDR3 is 15 residues. Trimming stripped 1 base from V and 1 base from J, with 10 bases between. In germline, CDR1 is LGHNT, CDR2 FRNRAP. CDR3 DNA sequence: TGTGCTAGTGGTTTGGCACGCACCAAGAACACTGAAGCTTTCTTT. This encodes CASGLARTKNTEAFF.

J is TRBJ1-6 and V is TRBV3-1 (or the pseudogene TRBV3-2); no clear D. V was shortened by 1 base and J by 10 bases, with 8 bases between the two germline ends. Looked up from germline, CDR1 is LGHDT and CDR2 is YNNKEL (reference sequence). The CDR3 length is 13 residues. CDR3 sequence (DNA): TGTGCCAGCAGCCAAGCCAGAGCGTCACCCCTCCACTTT. Amino acids: CASSQARASPLHF.

This rearrangement joins TRBV18 to TRBJ1-2, with a weak D call TRBD1 (5 bases). The CDR3 contains 15 residues. Trimming cost V 6 bases and J 6 bases, with 20 bases left between them. Germline assignment: CDR1 KGHSH and CDR2 LQKENI. DNA of the CDR3: TGTGCCAGCTCCCTCCGGTTGGGGACCTTGGATGGCTACACCTTC. Residues: CASSLRLGTLDGYTF.

The V and J genes are TRBV6-5 and TRBJ1-5; D perhaps matches TRBD1 (5 bases). Germline V CDR1 and CDR2: MNHEY, SVGAGI. The CDR3 spans 14 residues. Trimming pared 7 bases from V and 3 bases from J, leaving 13 bases between. CDR3 in DNA: TGTGCCAGCAACGACAGAAGCCTCAATCAGCCCCAGCATTTT. This gives the protein CASNDRSLNQPQHF.

On this clone: The identical CDR3 is also encoded by other nucleotide sequences in the sample. The chain recombines TRBV20-1 with TRBJ2-7, with D maybe TRBD2 (6 bases). Germline V lookup: CDR1 DFQATT, CDR2 SNEGSKA (reference sequence). This CDR3 has 11 residues. The V end was cut by 6 bases, the J end by 3 bases, with 9 bases between. The CDR3 reads CSALGGYEQYF. The CDR3, as DNA: TGCAGTGCCCTCGGGGGCTACGAGCAGTACTTC.

V and J are TRBV30 and TRBJ1-6, with 9 positions matching TRBD1. This CDR3 is 13 amino acids long. Germline loops: CDR1 GTSNPN, CDR2 SVGIG (reference sequence). Losses at the gene ends were 5 bases for V and 5 bases for J; bases not matched to a gene: 1. The CDR3 sequence: CAWGTGNNSPLHF. For the CDR3, the DNA is TGTGCCTGGGGGACAGGGAATAATTCACCCCTCCACTTT. Variable domain in full (rest from reference TRBV30 and TRBJ1-6): SQTIHQWPATLVQPVGSPLSLECTVEGTSNPNLYWYRQAAGRGLQLLFYSVGIGQISSEVPQNLSASRPQDRQFILSSKKLLLSDSGFYLCAWGTGNNSPLHFGNGTRLTVT.

V gene TRBV12-5 combines with J gene TRBJ2-3; 8 bases match TRBD2. The V gene end was trimmed by 7 bases and the J gene end by 9 bases; junction bases not matched to a gene: 12. CDR3 length: 14 amino acids. Germline V gene lookup returns CDR1 LGHNT and CDR2 FRNRAP. CDR3 DNA: TGTGCTAGTGCCCCGGGGGGGCTAGATTGGACGCAGTATTTT. Its translation: CASAPGGLDWTQYF.

V and J are TRBV18 and TRBJ1-4; D gene ambiguous. Trimming pared 2 bases from V and 7 bases from J, leaving 8 bases between. The CDR3 contains 13 residues. Germline V gives CDR1 KGHSH, CDR2 LQKENI. DNA for the CDR3: TGTGCCAGCTCACCAGGAGTACTTGAAAAACTGTTTTTT. It yields the protein CASSPGVLEKLFF.

The rearrangement uses TRBV21-1 and TRBJ1-3. TRBV21-1 is designated a pseudogene. The CDR3 sequence is 16 residues long. CDR3 nucleotide sequence: TGTGCCAGCAGCAAAATGGGGAGAACCTCTGGAAACACCATATATTTT. Protein: CASSKMGRTSGNTIYF.